The rows below give T cell receptor beta chains drawn from one sample of a study of radiotherapy plus CTLA-4 blockade in lung cancer. This table comes from immunoSEQ multiplex PCR, and its TCRdb copy is limited to in-frame clones, with some not included. The data hold tens of thousands of clones, with more than 70% observed a single time. Specimen: peripheral blood, collected from a patient treated with radiotherapy plus ipilimumab. These receptors were taken from a human donor with non-small cell lung cancer that progressed on radiotherapy plus ipilimumab. Each CDR3 is given with its conserved first and last residue. A D gene is named only where the DNA matches it firmly. Not all rows give a size; the values are once, few, many and, for expanded clones, a class.

clone_size j_call d_call v_call cdr3_aa cdr3_nt
NA TRBJ2-1 TRBD1 TRBV30 CAWRGQGWSNEQFF TGTGCCTGGAGAGGACAGGGGTGGAGCAATGAGCAGTTCTTC
few TRBJ1-6 NA TRBV5-8 CASSYGTASGHF TGTGCCAGCAGCTACGGGACGGCGTCGGGGCACTTT
NA TRBJ1-6 NA TRBV28 CASRDINSPLHF TGTGCCAGCAGAGACATAAATTCACCCCTCCACTTT
NA TRBJ1-2 NA TRBV6-1 CASSAQGYGYTF TGTGCCAGCAGTGCACAGGGTTATGGCTACACCTTC
NA TRBJ2-7 NA TRBV6-1 CASSRVRYEQYF TGTGCCAGCTCCCGGGTTCGATACGAGCAGTACTTC
NA TRBJ2-1 NA TRBV6-4 CASSYSIAAGDEQFF TGTGCCAGCAGTTACTCAATCGCAGCAGGTGATGAGCAGTTCTTC
NA TRBJ1-6 NA TRBV4-1 CASSFYNSPLHF TGCGCCAGCAGCTTCTATAATTCACCCCTCCACTTT
NA TRBJ1-5 NA TRBV19 CASSMVQVYQPQHF TGTGCCAGTAGTATGGTACAGGTTTATCAGCCCCAGCATTTT
NA TRBJ2-1 TRBD2 TRBV7-9 CASSSPGTSGELSYNEQFF TGTGCCAGCAGCTCCCCCGGGACTAGCGGGGAACTCTCCTACAATGAGCAGTTCTTC
NA TRBJ2-1 TRBD2 TRBV19 CASSMTSWPTNEQFF TGTGCCAGTAGTATGACTAGCTGGCCCACCAATGAGCAGTTCTTC
NA TRBJ1-2 TRBD1 TRBV2 CASSEPRDRGEDGYGYTF TGTGCCAGCAGTGAACCGAGGGACAGAGGGGAGGACGGCTATGGCTACACCTTC
NA TRBJ2-7 NA TRBV28 CASSSASYEQYF TGTGCCAGCAGCTCCGCGTCCTACGAGCAGTACTTC
once TRBJ2-2 NA TRBV18 CASSPISQGSAGELFF TGTGCCAGCTCACCAATAAGTCAAGGGAGCGCCGGGGAGCTGTTTTTT
NA TRBJ2-1 NA TRBV15 CATSRDLGWDNEQFF TGTGCCACCAGCAGAGATCTGGGGTGGGACAATGAGCAGTTCTTC
few TRBJ2-3 TRBD2 TRBV18 CASSPGLAGTDTQYF TGTGCCAGCTCACCGGGACTAGCAGGCACAGATACGCAGTATTTT
NA TRBJ1-2 NA TRBV7-2 CASSSGSSNYGYTF TGTGCCAGCAGCTCGGGAAGTAGTAACTATGGCTACACCTTC
NA TRBJ1-2 NA TRBV5-1 CASSLGSPGGGYTF TGCGCCAGCAGCTTGGGAAGCCCCGGCGGGGGCTACACCTTC
NA TRBJ2-3 NA TRBV7-2 CASSQSTDTQYF TGTGCCAGCAGCCAAAGCACAGATACGCAGTATTTT
NA TRBJ2-3 NA TRBV29-1 CSVEATAATADTQYF TGCAGCGTTGAAGCGACAGCGGCAACAGCAGATACGCAGTATTTT
NA TRBJ2-7 NA TRBV9 CASSVDYGAYEQYF TGTGCCAGCAGCGTAGATTACGGGGCCTACGAGCAGTACTTC
NA TRBJ1-2 NA TRBV30 CAWSVSLRVEQGYTF TGTGCCTGGAGTGTATCGTTGCGGGTTGAGCAAGGCTACACCTTC
NA TRBJ2-1 NA TRBV20-1 CSARWSHEQFF TGCAGTGCTAGATGGTCCCATGAGCAGTTCTTC
NA TRBJ2-2 TRBD1 TRBV5-1 CASSLGAGGRDTGELFF TGCGCCAGCAGCTTGGGAGCAGGGGGCAGGGACACCGGGGAGCTGTTTTTT
NA TRBJ1-4 NA TRBV30 CAWSVSSSNEKLFF TGTGCCTGGAGTGTTAGCAGTTCTAATGAAAAACTGTTTTTT
NA TRBJ1-2 NA TRBV2 CASSDSSYGYTF TGTGCCAGCAGTGACTCGAGCTATGGCTACACCTTC
NA TRBJ2-5 NA TRBV14 CASSPKRGGPRETQYF TGTGCCAGCAGCCCAAAGCGCGGGGGCCCCAGAGAGACCCAGTACTTC
NA TRBJ2-3 TRBD2 TRBV15 CATSDGFGAGGTDTQYF TGTGCCACCAGCGACGGGTTTGGAGCGGGGGGCACAGATACGCAGTATTTT
many TRBJ2-7 NA TRBV7-2 CASSLKIPGIYEQYF TGTGCCAGCAGCTTAAAAATTCCAGGGATATACGAGCAGTACTTC
few TRBJ1-1 NA TRBV28 CASSFRGTEAFF TGTGCCAGCAGTTTCAGGGGCACTGAAGCTTTCTTT